What follows are 26 T cell receptor beta chains derived from one specimen sequenced in a study of identifying expanded T cells in peripheral blood. Method: immunoSEQ multiplex PCR; TCRdb's copy keeps in-frame clones and lacks some. Of under 100,000 clones listed, roughly 89% are singletons. Sequenced: blood. These receptors were taken from a person between 18 and 75 years old in good health.

The CDR3 DNA is TGTGCCAGCAGCTTACACTATGGCTACACCTTC. Protein product: CASSLHYGYTF. The chain employs TRBV5-6 and TRBJ1-2, with D unresolved. The CDR3 runs to 11 residues. V was clipped by 2 bases and J by 3 bases, with 2 bases between them. Germline assignment: CDR1 SGHDT and CDR2 YYEEEE.

The rearrangement uses TRBV2 and TRBJ1-1; 7 positions agree with TRBD1. Unmatched junction bases numbered 12, after V lost 8 bases and J lost 0 bases. The CDR3 loop spans 16 amino acids. CDR1 SNHLY and CDR2 FYNNEI come from the germline V gene. The CDR3 reads CASGGETGTMNTEAFF. The CDR3 bases are TGTGCCAGCGGGGGGGAGACAGGGACAATGAACACTGAAGCTTTCTTT.

This clone was detected a few times. This chain's CDR3 is CASSESGAVGNTIYF. CDR3 bases: TGTGCCAGCAGTGAATCAGGGGCGGTGGGAAACACCATATATTTT. This rearrangement joins TRBV6-1 to TRBJ1-3, with D perhaps TRBD1 (6 bases). CDR1 and CDR2 (germline): MNHNS, SASEGT. Trimming removed 2 bases from V and 4 bases from J, with 12 bases in between. The CDR3 has 15 amino acids.

The CDR3 DNA is TGTGCCAGCAGTGACGCCGGCCGGGCCACAGATACGCAGTATTTT. This codes for CASSDAGRATDTQYF. The chain joins TRBV6-1 to TRBJ2-3, with D uncertain. Germline V gene sequence: CDR1 MNHNS, CDR2 SASEGT. The V end was cut by 3 bases, the J end by 2 bases, with 12 bases between. CDR3 size: 15 residues.

The V call is TRBV6-1, the J call TRBJ1-1, with 9 nucleotides matching TRBD1. Germline trimming cut 8 bases from V and 0 bases from J; bases unmatched to any gene: 1. CDR1 and CDR2 from the germline V gene are MNHNS and SASEGT. The CDR3 is 13 residues long. CDR3 region: CASRDRVNTEAFF. DNA for the CDR3: TGTGCCAGCCGGGACAGGGTGAACACTGAAGCTTTCTTT.

This clone was observed a handful of times. The chain combines TRBV6-1 with TRBJ1-5, with 9 positions matching TRBD1. Germline V CDR1 and CDR2: MNHNS, SASEGT. The CDR3 totals 14 residues. V lost 6 bases, J lost 7 bases, and 7 bases stayed unmatched. CDR3 amino acids: CASSLTGGWQPQHF. For the CDR3, the DNA is TGTGCCAGCAGCCTCACAGGGGGCTGGCAGCCCCAGCATTTT.

The rearrangement joins TRBV10-2 to TRBJ2-7; no clear D. The CDR3 totals 12 residues. Trimming shortened V by 7 bases and J by 4 bases, and 11 bases separated the two germline ends. CDR1 WSHSY and CDR2 SAAADI come from the germline V gene. The CDR3 reads CASTHSGYEQYF. In DNA, the CDR3 is TGCGCCAGCACCCACTCCGGGTACGAGCAGTACTTC.

The rearrangement links TRBV6-6 to TRBJ1-5, with TRBD1 matching over 9 bases. CDR1 MNHNY and CDR2 SVGAGI come from the germline V gene (reference sequence). The CDR3 covers 14 residues. Trimming removed 9 bases from V and 6 bases from J; junction bases left unmatched: 9. CDR3 residues: CASSTGGFSQPQHF. The CDR3 region has the DNA TGTGCCAGTTCTACAGGGGGCTTCTCTCAGCCCCAGCATTTT.

The gene calls are TRBV10-2 and TRBJ1-3; D is possibly TRBD1 (5 bases). The CDR3 is made up of 14 amino acids. V was shortened by 6 bases and J by 0 bases, with 9 bases between the two germline ends. Germline V gene sequence: CDR1 WSHSY, CDR2 SAAADI. As DNA, the CDR3 is TGCGCCAGCAGAGCAGGGAGCTCTGGAAACACCATATATTTT. Residues: CASRAGSSGNTIYF.

The chain combines TRBV6-5 with TRBJ2-7, with 12 bases lining up with TRBD1. V lost 10 bases, J lost 7 bases, and 14 bases stayed unmatched. The V gene's germline CDR1 is MNHEY and CDR2 SVGAGI. The CDR3 runs to 15 residues. The CDR3 sequence: CATRRGQGAPREQYF. CDR3 DNA sequence: TGTGCCACCCGGCGGGGACAGGGGGCGCCCAGGGAGCAGTACTTC.

The chain employs TRBV5-1 and TRBJ2-5; 9 positions agree with TRBD2. Germline loops: CDR1 SGHRS, CDR2 YFSETQ. This CDR3 contains 16 residues. Trimming at V came to 0 bases and at J to 5 bases, leaving 8 bases not matched to a gene. The DNA of the CDR3 is TGCGCCAGCAGCTTGGAGGTGCGGGGGGGCCCGGAGACCCAGTACTTC. It is translated as CASSLEVRGGPETQYF. The variable domain in full, completed from reference TRBV5-1 and TRBJ2-5, reads KAGVTQTPRYLIKTRGQQVTLSCSPISGHRSVSWYQQTPGQGLQFLFEYFSETQRNKGNFPGRFSGRQFSNSRSEMNVSTLELGDSALYLCASSLEVRGGPETQYFGPGTRLLVL.

CDR3 bases: TGTGCCAGCAGCTGGGGAGAGGCTTACGAGCAGTACTTC. Its protein product is CASSWGEAYEQYF. V usage is TRBV14 and J usage is TRBJ2-7, with TRBD2 as a possible D gene (5 bases). The V end lost 5 bases, the J end lost 4 bases, and 12 bases lay between the germline ends. Germline CDR1 reads SGHDN; CDR2 reads FVKESK. The CDR3 spans 13 residues.

The V call is TRBV15, the J call TRBJ2-1; TRBD2 matches 15 bases. Trimming at V came to 1 base and at J to 0 bases, leaving 13 bases not matched to a gene. Germline V gives CDR1 LNHNV, CDR2 YYDKDF (reference sequence). This CDR3 contains 22 residues. The CDR3 loop reads CATSRGTSGRAAAWSSYNEQFF. For the CDR3, the DNA is TGTGCCACCAGCAGAGGGACTAGCGGGAGGGCCGCGGCCTGGAGCTCCTACAATGAGCAGTTCTTC.

The genes are TRBV27 and TRBJ1-4, with D possibly TRBD1 on 5 matching bases. The germline CDR1 and CDR2 sequences are MNHEY and SMNVEV (reference sequence). V was cut by 3 bases and J by 6 bases, with 14 bases left in between. The CDR3 runs 15 residues. For the CDR3, the DNA is TGTGCCAGCAGTTTCCGAGACAGAAAGGATGAAAAACTGTTTTTT. This encodes CASSFRDRKDEKLFF.

The CDR3 protein is CASSSEGQGMVGQPQHF. The CDR3 DNA follows: TGTGCCAGCAGCTCGGAGGGGCAGGGAATGGTCGGGCAGCCCCAGCATTTT. This rearrangement joins TRBV5-6 to TRBJ1-5, with D perhaps matching TRBD1 (5 bases). V lost 3 bases and J 7 bases, leaving 23 bases between the germline ends. This CDR3 comprises 17 residues. CDR1 and CDR2 (germline): SGHDT, YYEEEE.

The CDR3 DNA reads as TGTGCCAGCAGCCCACAATCCAGTAATTCACCCCTCCACTTT. Translation gives CASSPQSSNSPLHF. V usage is TRBV2 and J usage is TRBJ1-6; no definite D call. CDR1 is SNHLY, CDR2 FYNNEI, per germline. Trimming removed 6 bases at V and 6 bases at J, with 12 bases between. CDR3 length: 14 residues.

V gene TRBV29-1 combines with J gene TRBJ2-5; D ambiguous. The CDR3 length is 13 residues. V gave up 3 bases and J gave up 2 bases, with 10 bases separating them. Germline CDR1 SQVTM, CDR2 ANQGSEA. The CDR3 loop reads CSVDKAAQETQYF. The CDR3 bases are TGCAGCGTTGATAAGGCAGCTCAAGAGACCCAGTACTTC.

This clone was seen more than once but under ten times. The rearrangement joins TRBV10-3 to TRBJ2-1; 11 bases agree with TRBD2. With V trimmed by 3 bases and J by 4 bases, 5 bases remained unmatched. Germline V gene sequence: CDR1 ENHRY, CDR2 SYGVKD. This CDR3 spans 16 amino acids. DNA for the CDR3: TGTGCCATCAGTGAAACTAGCGGGAGAGGATACAATGAGCAGTTCTTC. This encodes CAISETSGRGYNEQFF.

V gene TRBV23-1 combines with J gene TRBJ1-5; D not resolved. TRBV23-1 is marked as an open reading frame, function uncertain. V was shortened by 2 bases and J by 4 bases, with 24 bases between the two germline ends. There are 19 residues in the CDR3. This CDR3 is CASSQGSRVGRPDNQPQHF. Written as DNA, the CDR3 is TGCGCCAGCAGTCAAGGTTCTCGGGTGGGCAGGCCGGATAATCAGCCCCAGCATTTT.

The chain joins TRBV2 to TRBJ2-5; D remains unclear. The CDR3 is 13 amino acids. The V gene's germline CDR1 is SNHLY and CDR2 FYNNEI. V lost 4 bases and J 0 bases, leaving 6 bases between the germline ends. The chain's CDR3 is CASSAVDQETQYF. The DNA for the CDR3 is TGTGCCAGCAGTGCGGTGGACCAAGAGACCCAGTACTTC. The whole variable domain, remainder taken from reference TRBV2 and TRBJ2-5, is EPEVTQTPSHQVTQMGQEVILRCVPISNHLYFYWYRQILGQKVEFLVSFYNNEISEKSEIFDDQFSVERPDGSNFTLKIRSTKLEDSAMYFCASSAVDQETQYFGPGTRLLVL.

The rearrangement uses TRBV7-9 and TRBJ1-4; D might be TRBD1 (5 bases). The CDR3 runs to 13 residues. The V end was cut by 5 bases, the J end by 13 bases, with 17 bases between. Germline CDR1 SEHNR, CDR2 FQNEAQ (reference sequence). CDR3 bases: TGTGCCAGCAGCCCCAGGGCCGGCTCGGGACTGTTTTTT. It specifies CASSPRAGSGLFF.

The V call is TRBV6-1, the J call TRBJ2-7; 12 nucleotides agree with TRBD2. J lost 2 bases, V lost 3 bases, and 11 bases had no gene match. Germline V gene sequence: CDR1 MNHNS, CDR2 SASEGT. The length of the CDR3 is 18 residues. The CDR3 DNA reads as TGTGCCAGCAGTGATCAAGCTAGCGGGGGGGCTAACGCCTACGAGCAGTACTTC. Amino acids: CASSDQASGGANAYEQYF.

The chain joins TRBV4-1 to TRBJ1-5; 7 nucleotides align to TRBD1. The CDR3 loop spans 15 amino acids. Germline CDR1 and CDR2: MGHRA and YSYEKL. The trim removed 4 bases at V and 6 bases at J, leaving 9 bases unmatched. CDR3 in DNA: TGCGCCAGCAGCCTAAATGCCCAGGGGGTTCAGCCCCAGCATTTT. As protein: CASSLNAQGVQPQHF.

This clone was found once. The V call is TRBV5-1, the J call TRBJ2-7; tentatively, D is TRBD2 (7 bases). CDR1 and CDR2 (germline): SGHRS, YFSETQ. V was trimmed by 1 base and J by 2 bases, leaving 13 bases between them. CDR3 length equals 15 residues. The CDR3 bases are TGCGCCAGCAGCTTGTACGGGGGGCCTACCTACGAGCAGTACTTC. Translation: CASSLYGGPTYEQYF.

CDR3 residues: CASSYTAQGDYGYTF. In DNA, the CDR3 is TGTGCCAGCAGTTACACAGCACAGGGGGACTATGGCTACACCTTC. The J gene is TRBJ1-2, the V gene TRBV6-5, with TRBD1 identical over 8 bases. The V gene's germline CDR1 is MNHEY and CDR2 SVGAGI. Unmatched junction bases numbered 5, after V lost 2 bases and J lost 3 bases. The CDR3 totals 15 residues.

The rearrangement links TRBV7-9 to TRBJ1-4, with D tentatively TRBD1 (6 bases). The CDR3 runs to 16 residues. Germline V gives CDR1 SEHNR, CDR2 FQNEAQ (reference sequence). V was cut by 2 bases and J by 3 bases, with 13 bases left in between. The CDR3 nucleotides read TGTGCCAGCAGCTTAATTCCCGGGACACCTAATGAAAAACTGTTTTTT. This gives the protein CASSLIPGTPNEKLFF.